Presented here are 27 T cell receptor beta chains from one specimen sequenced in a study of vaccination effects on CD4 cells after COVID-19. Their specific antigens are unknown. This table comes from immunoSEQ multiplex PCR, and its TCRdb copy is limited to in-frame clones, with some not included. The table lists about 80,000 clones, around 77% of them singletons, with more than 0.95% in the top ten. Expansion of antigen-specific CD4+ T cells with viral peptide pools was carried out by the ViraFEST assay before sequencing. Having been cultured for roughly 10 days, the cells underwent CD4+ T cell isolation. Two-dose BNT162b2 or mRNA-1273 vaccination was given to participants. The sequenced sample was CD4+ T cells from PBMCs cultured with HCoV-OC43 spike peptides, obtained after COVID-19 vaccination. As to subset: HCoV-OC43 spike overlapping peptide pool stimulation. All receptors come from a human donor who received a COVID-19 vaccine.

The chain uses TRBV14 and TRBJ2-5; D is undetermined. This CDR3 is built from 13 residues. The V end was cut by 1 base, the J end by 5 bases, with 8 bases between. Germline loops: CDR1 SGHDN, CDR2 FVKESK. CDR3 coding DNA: TGTGCCAGCAGCCAAGGGGGTTGGGAGACCCAGTACTTC. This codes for CASSQGGWETQYF.

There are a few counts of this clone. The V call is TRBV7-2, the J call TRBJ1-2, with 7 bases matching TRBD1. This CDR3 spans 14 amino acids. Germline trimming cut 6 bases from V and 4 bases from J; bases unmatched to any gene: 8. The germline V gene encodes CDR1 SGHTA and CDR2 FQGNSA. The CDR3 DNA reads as TGTGCCAGCAGTTTTAACAGGGGAGCCTATGGCTACACCTTC. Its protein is CASSFNRGAYGYTF.

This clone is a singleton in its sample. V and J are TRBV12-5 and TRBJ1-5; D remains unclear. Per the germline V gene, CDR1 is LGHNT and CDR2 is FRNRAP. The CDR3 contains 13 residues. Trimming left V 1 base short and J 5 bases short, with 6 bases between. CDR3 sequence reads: CASGLDPYQPQHF. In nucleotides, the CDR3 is TGTGCTAGTGGTTTGGACCCATATCAGCCCCAGCATTTT.

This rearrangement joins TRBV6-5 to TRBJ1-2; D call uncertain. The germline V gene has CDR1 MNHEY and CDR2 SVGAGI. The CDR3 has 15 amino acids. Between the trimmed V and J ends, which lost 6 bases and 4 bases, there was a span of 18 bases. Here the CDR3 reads CASRASAEPTYGYTF. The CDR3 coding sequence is TGTGCCAGCAGGGCCAGTGCAGAACCTACCTATGGCTACACCTTC.

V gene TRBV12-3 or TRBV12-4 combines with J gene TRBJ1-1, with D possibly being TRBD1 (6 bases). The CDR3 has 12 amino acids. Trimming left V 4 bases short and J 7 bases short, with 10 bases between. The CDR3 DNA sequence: TGTGCCAGCAGTTCCGGGACATATGAAGCTTTCTTT. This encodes CASSSGTYEAFF.

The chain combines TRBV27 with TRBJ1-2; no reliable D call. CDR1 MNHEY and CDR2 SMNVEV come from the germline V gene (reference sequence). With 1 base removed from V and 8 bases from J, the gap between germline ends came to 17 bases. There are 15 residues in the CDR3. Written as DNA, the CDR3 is TGTGCCAGCAGTTTATGGCTGGGAGGGCCGGGGGGCTACACCTTC. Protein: CASSLWLGGPGGYTF.

Here the CDR3 DNA reads TGTGCCAGCATGAGGGTGACAGCGGGTAATGAAAAACTGTTTTTT. Its protein is CASMRVTAGNEKLFF. This rearrangement joins TRBV6-5 to TRBJ1-4; tentatively, D is TRBD1 (5 bases). The CDR3 has 15 amino acids. The V and J ends lost 7 bases and 4 bases respectively, with 16 bases between them. The germline V gene has CDR1 MNHEY and CDR2 SVGAGI.

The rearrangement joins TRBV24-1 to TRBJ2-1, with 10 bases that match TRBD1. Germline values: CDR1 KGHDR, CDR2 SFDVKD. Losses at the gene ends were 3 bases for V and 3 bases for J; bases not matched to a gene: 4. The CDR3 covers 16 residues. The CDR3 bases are TGTGCCACCAGTGATAGGGGACAGGGGCTCTACAATGAGCAGTTCTTC. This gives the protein CATSDRGQGLYNEQFF.

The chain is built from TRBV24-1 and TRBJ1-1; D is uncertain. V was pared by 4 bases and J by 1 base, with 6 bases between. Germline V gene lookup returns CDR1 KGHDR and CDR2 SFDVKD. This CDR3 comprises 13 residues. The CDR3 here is CATSEDGNTEAFF. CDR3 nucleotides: TGTGCCACCAGTGAAGACGGGAACACTGAAGCTTTCTTT.

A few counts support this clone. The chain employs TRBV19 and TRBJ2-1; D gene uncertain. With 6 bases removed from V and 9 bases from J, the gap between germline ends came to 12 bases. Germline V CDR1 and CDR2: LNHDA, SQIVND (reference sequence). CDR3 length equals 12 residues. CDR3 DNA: TGTGCCAGTAGCGACCGTTGGGGTGAGCAGTTCTTC. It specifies CASSDRWGEQFF.

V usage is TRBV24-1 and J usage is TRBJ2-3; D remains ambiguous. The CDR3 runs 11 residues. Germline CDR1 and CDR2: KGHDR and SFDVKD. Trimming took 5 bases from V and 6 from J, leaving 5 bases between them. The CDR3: CATSGGDTQYF. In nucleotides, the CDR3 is TGTGCCACCAGTGGGGGTGATACGCAGTATTTT.

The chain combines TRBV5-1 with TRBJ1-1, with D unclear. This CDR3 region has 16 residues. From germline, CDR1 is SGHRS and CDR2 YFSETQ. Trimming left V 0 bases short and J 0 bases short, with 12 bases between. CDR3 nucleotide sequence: TGCGCCAGCAGCTTGGCAGGAGGAATCATGAACACTGAAGCTTTCTTT. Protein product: CASSLAGGIMNTEAFF.

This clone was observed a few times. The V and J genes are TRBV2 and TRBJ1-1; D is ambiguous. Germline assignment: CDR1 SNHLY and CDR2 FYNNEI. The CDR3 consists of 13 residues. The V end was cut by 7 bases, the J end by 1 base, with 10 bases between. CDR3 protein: CASTGETNTEAFF. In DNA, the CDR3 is TGTGCCAGCACCGGGGAAACGAACACTGAAGCTTTCTTT.

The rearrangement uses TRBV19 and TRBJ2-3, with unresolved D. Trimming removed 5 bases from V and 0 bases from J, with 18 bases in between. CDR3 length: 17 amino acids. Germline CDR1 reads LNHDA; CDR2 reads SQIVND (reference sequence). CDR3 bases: TGTGCCAGTAGTCCTTTGGACGGAAAGCCGAGCACAGATACGCAGTATTTT. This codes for CASSPLDGKPSTDTQYF.

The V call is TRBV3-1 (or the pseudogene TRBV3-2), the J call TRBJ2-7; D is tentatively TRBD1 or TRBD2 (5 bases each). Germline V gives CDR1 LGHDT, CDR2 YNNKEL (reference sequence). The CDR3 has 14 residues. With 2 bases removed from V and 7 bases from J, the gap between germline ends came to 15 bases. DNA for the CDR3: TGTGCCAGCAGCCAACGAGGGGTTAGGGGAGAGCAGTACGTC. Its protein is CASSQRGVRGEQYV.

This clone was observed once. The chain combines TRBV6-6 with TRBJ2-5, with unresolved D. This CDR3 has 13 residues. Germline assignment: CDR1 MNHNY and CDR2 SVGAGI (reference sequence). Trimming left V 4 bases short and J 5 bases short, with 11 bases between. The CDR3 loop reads CASSLNTKETQYF. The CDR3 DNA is TGTGCCAGCAGTTTGAATACCAAGGAGACCCAGTACTTC.

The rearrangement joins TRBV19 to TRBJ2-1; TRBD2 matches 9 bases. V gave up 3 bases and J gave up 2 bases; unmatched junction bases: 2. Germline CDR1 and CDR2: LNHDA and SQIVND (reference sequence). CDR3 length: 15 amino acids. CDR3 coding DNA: TGTGCCAGTAGTATGGCTAGCGGGGCCTACAATGAGCAGTTCTTC. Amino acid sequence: CASSMASGAYNEQFF. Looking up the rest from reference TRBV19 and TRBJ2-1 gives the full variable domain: DGGITQSPKYLFRKEGQNVTLSCEQNLNHDAMYWYRQDPGQGLRLIYYSQIVNDFQKGDIAEGYSVSREKKESFPLTVTSAQKNPTAFYLCASSMASGAYNEQFFGPGTRLTVL.

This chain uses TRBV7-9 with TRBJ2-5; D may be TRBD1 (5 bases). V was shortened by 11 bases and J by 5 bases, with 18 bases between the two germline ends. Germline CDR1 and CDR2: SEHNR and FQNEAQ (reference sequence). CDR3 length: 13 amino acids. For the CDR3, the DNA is TGTGCCTTTCTGCGGCTAGACAGTGAGACCCAGTACTTC. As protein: CAFLRLDSETQYF.

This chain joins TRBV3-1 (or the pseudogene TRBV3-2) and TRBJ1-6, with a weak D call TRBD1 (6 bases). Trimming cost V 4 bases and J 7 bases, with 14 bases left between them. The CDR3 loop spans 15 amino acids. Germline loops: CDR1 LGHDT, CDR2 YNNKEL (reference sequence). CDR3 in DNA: TGTGCCAGCAGCCTTAAAAACAGGGAAAATTCACCCCTCCACTTT. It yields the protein CASSLKNRENSPLHF.

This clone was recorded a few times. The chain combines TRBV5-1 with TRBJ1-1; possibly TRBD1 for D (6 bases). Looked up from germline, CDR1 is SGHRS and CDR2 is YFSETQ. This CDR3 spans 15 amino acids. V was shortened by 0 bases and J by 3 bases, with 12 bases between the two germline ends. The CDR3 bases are TGCGCCAGCAGCTTGGAACCGGGGGCCCACACTGAAGCTTTCTTT. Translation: CASSLEPGAHTEAFF.

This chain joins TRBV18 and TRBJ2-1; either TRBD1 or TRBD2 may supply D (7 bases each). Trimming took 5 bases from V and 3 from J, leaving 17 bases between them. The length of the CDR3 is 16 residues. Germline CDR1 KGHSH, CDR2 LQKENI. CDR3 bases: TGTGCCAGCTCATCGAGCAGGGGGGGCGACTACAATGAGCAGTTCTTC. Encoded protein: CASSSSRGGDYNEQFF. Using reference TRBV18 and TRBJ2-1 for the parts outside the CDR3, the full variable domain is NAGVMQNPRHLVRRRGQEARLRCSPMKGHSHVYWYRQLPEEGLKFMVYLQKENIIDESGMPKERFSAEFPKEGPSILRIQQVVRGDSAAYFCASSSSRGGDYNEQFFGPGTRLTVL.

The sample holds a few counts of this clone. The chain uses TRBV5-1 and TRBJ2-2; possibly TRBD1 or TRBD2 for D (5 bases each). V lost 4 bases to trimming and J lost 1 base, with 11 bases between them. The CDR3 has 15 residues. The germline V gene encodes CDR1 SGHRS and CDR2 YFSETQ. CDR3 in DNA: TGCGCCAGCAGCCCCCGGGGCCAGAACACCGGGGAGCTGTTTTTT. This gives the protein CASSPRGQNTGELFF.

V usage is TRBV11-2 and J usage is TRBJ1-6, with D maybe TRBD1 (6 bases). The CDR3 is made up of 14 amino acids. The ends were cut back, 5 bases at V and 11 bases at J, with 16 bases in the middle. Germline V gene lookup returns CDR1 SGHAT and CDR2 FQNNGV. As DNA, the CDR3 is TGTGCCAGCAGCCCTACGGACAGCGTTACACCCCTCCACTTT. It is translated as CASSPTDSVTPLHF.

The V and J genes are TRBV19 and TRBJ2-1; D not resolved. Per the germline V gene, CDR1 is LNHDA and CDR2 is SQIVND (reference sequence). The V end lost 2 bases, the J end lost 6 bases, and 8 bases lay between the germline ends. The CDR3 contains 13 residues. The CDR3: CASSIWPVNEQFF. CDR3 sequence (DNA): TGTGCCAGTAGTATATGGCCGGTCAATGAGCAGTTCTTC.

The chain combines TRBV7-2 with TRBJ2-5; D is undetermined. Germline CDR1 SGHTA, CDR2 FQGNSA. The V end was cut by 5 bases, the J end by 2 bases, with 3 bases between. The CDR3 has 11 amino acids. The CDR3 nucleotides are TGTGCCAGCAGCGTTCAAGAGACCCAGTACTTC. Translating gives CASSVQETQYF.

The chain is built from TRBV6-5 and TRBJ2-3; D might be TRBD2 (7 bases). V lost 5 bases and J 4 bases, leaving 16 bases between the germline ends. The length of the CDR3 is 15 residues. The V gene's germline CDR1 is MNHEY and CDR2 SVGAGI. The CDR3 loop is CASSLRGGAADTQYF. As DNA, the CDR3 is TGTGCCAGCAGTCTAAGGGGGGGGGCCGCAGATACGCAGTATTTT.

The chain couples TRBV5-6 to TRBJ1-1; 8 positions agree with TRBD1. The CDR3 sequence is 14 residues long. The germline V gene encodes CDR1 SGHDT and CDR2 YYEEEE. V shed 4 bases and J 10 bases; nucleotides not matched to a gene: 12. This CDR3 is CASSPQDRVNGAFF. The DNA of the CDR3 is TGTGCCAGCAGCCCACAGGACAGGGTGAATGGAGCTTTCTTT.